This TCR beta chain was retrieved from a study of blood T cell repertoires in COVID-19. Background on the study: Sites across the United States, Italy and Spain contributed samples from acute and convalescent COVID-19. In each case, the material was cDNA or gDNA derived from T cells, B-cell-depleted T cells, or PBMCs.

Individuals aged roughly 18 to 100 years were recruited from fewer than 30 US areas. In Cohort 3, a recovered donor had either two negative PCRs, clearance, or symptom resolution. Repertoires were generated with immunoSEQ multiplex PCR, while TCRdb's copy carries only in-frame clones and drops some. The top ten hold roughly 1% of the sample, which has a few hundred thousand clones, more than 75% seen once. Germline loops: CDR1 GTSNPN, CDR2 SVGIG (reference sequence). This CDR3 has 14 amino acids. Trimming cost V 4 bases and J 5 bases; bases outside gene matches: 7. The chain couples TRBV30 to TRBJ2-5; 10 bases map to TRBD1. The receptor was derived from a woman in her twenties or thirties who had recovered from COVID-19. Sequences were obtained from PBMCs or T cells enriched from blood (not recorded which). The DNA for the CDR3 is TGTGCCTGGACTCAGACAGGGGGCGCGGAGACCCAGTACTTC. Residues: CAWTQTGGAETQYF.